These T cell receptor beta chains were read from a single sample in a study of T cell responses to AZD1222 COVID-19 vaccine. Only in-frame clones appear in the TCRdb table, and some are missing; sequencing was by immunoSEQ multiplex PCR. The data hold under 150,000 clones, with 92% observed a single time. Material: peripheral blood, obtained on day 0 of AZD1222 vaccination. These receptors all stem from an adult in good health. The CDR3 runs from the conserved cysteine through the conserved F or W. Each record gives: clone size, D gene, V gene, J gene, CDR3 protein, CDR3 DNA. D genes are given only for firm matches. Part of the rows lack a size; the others show once, few, many or a class for expanded clones.

>.|TRBD2|TRBV4-2|TRBJ2-1
CASSQDMGTTYNEQFF
TGTGCCAGCAGCCAAGATATGGGGACTACCTACAATGAGCAGTTCTTC
>.|TRBD1|TRBV6-5|TRBJ2-2
CASKGRGLGSGELFF
TGTGCCAGCAAAGGCAGGGGGCTAGGATCCGGGGAGCTGTTTTTT
>.|TRBD1|TRBV7-9|TRBJ2-7
CASSLEGGPGDEQYF
TGTGCCAGCAGCTTAGAAGGGGGCCCTGGGGACGAGCAGTACTTC
>.|.|TRBV2|TRBJ2-3
CASTEEQQGADTQYF
TGTGCCAGCACTGAGGAGCAACAGGGCGCAGATACGCAGTATTTT
>once|.|TRBV5-4|TRBJ1-3
CASSLAGYSGNTIYF
TGTGCCAGCAGCTTGGCAGGGTACTCTGGAAACACCATATATTTT
>once|.|TRBV6-5|TRBJ1-4
CASSKGLFEKLFF
TGTGCCAGCAGCAAGGGACTTTTTGAAAAACTGTTTTTT
>once|.|TRBV15|TRBJ1-2
CATSRDINYGYTF
TGTGCCACCAGCAGAGACATTAACTATGGCTACACCTTC
>once|TRBD1|TRBV6-7|TRBJ1-1
CASSFLRGLPTRTNGARTEAFF
TGTGCCAGCAGTTTTTTGAGGGGGCTGCCGACACGCACTAATGGGGCACGCACTGAAGCTTTCTTT
>few|TRBD2|TRBV27|TRBJ2-4
CASSPTSLAGTAKNIQYF
TGTGCCAGCAGTCCCACTTCCCTAGCGGGAACAGCCAAAAACATTCAGTACTTC
>.|.|TRBV30|TRBJ2-7
CAWVQSYEQYF
TGTGCCTGGGTGCAGTCCTACGAGCAGTACTTC
>once|TRBD1|TRBV5-3|TRBJ2-7
CANVPRTGLSYEQYF
TGTGCCAATGTGCCCCGGACAGGGCTCTCCTACGAGCAGTACTTC
>.|.|TRBV3-1/TRBV3-2|TRBJ2-7
CASSQRGTGVYEQYF
TGTGCCAGCAGCCAGAGGGGGACTGGGGTCTACGAGCAGTACTTC
>.|.|TRBV29-1|TRBJ1-2
CSVPSGGGPGYTF
TGCAGCGTGCCCTCTGGCGGGGGGCCTGGCTACACCTTC
>.|.|TRBV27|TRBJ1-1
CASGGQGRNTEAFF
TGTGCCAGCGGGGGGCAGGGGCGGAACACTGAAGCTTTCTTT
>.|.|TRBV7-3|TRBJ2-5
CASSQGGQETQYF
TGTGCCAGCAGCCAGGGGGGGCAAGAGACCCAGTACTTC
>.|TRBD1|TRBV19|TRBJ1-4
CASSIPGGEKLFF
TGTGCCAGTAGTATTCCAGGGGGCGAAAAACTGTTTTTT
>.|.|TRBV11-2|TRBJ1-1
CASNPTLSGTEAFF
TGTGCCAGCAACCCCACTCTCTCGGGCACTGAAGCTTTCTTT